A selection of T cell receptor beta chains follows, all from one sample in a study of graft-versus-host responses after intestinal transplantation. Sequencing used immunoSEQ multiplex PCR; TCRdb keeps in-frame clones, though not all of them. In the table there are under 8,500 clones, about four fifths of which are singletons. Source: ileum tissue, taken 300 to 320 days after intestinal transplant. All receptors derive from a human patient who received an intestinal transplant, so some T cells may come from the graft donor. Each CDR3 is given with its conserved first and last residue. The D gene is left open where the match is weak. For some rows the clone size is stated as once, few or many, or as a class when expanded; others skip it.

NA,TRBJ2-5,TRBD2,TRBV4-2,CASSPGNGRYQETQYF,TGTGCCAGCAGCCCTGGAAACGGGAGGTACCAAGAGACCCAGTACTTC
NA,TRBJ1-5,NA,TRBV6-5,CASSARGSTNQPQHF,TGTGCCAGCAGCGCACGTGGCAGTACGAATCAGCCCCAGCATTTT
NA,TRBJ2-2,TRBD1,TRBV2,CASRGTGAGELFF,TGTGCCAGCAGGGGGACAGGGGCCGGGGAGCTGTTTTTT
once,TRBJ2-7,NA,TRBV2,CASNSYEQYF,TGTGCCAGCAACTCCTACGAGCAGTACTTC
NA,TRBJ2-2,TRBD2,TRBV5-1,CARSLCGGGTGELFF,TGCGCCAGGAGTCTATGCGGGGGGGGTACCGGGGAGCTGTTTTTT
NA,TRBJ2-3,NA,TRBV5-6,CASSKGPAGDTQYF,TGTGCCAGCAGCAAAGGCCCAGCAGGAGATACGCAGTATTTT
NA,TRBJ2-5,NA,TRBV6-6,CASSYPGPVRETQYF,TGTGCCAGCAGTTACCCAGGACCGGTCCGAGAGACCCAGTACTTC
few,TRBJ2-1,TRBD1,TRBV4-1,CASSHLTGDNEQFF,TGCGCCAGCAGCCACCTGACAGGGGACAATGAGCAGTTCTTC
few,TRBJ2-4,TRBD1,TRBV10-1,CASRDRAKNIQYF,TGCGCCAGCCGGGACAGGGCCAAAAACATTCAGTACTTC
NA,TRBJ2-2,TRBD2,TRBV5-1,CASTSGRAEHRGAVF,TGCGCCAGCACTAGCGGGAGGGCCGAACACCGGGGAGCTGTTTTT
NA,TRBJ2-3,TRBD2,TRBV7-3,CASSLNSGVTSDTQYF,TGTGCCAGCAGCTTAAATAGCGGGGTAACTTCAGATACGCAGTATTTT